This T cell receptor beta chain was identified in a study of blood T cell repertoires in COVID-19. Study summary: Acute-phase and convalescent COVID-19 samples originated in the United States, Italy and Spain.

J lost 7 bases, V lost 4 bases, and 3 bases had no gene match. This CDR3 contains 12 residues. Germline CDR1 is MDHEN and CDR2 is SYDVKM. The repertoire was sequenced with immunoSEQ multiplex PCR; TCRdb's copy has only in-frame clones and lacks some. Seen here are over 85,000 clones, 85% observed once, and the top ten hold 35% to 40%. This clone has only a few counts. Sequences were obtained from peripheral blood. The receptor was derived from an elderly man with acute or convalescent COVID-19. V gene TRBV28 combines with J gene TRBJ1-1; 7 positions agree with TRBD1. The CDR3 region is CASSYGTDEAFF. The CDR3 DNA reads as TGTGCCAGCAGTTACGGGACAGATGAAGCTTTCTTT.